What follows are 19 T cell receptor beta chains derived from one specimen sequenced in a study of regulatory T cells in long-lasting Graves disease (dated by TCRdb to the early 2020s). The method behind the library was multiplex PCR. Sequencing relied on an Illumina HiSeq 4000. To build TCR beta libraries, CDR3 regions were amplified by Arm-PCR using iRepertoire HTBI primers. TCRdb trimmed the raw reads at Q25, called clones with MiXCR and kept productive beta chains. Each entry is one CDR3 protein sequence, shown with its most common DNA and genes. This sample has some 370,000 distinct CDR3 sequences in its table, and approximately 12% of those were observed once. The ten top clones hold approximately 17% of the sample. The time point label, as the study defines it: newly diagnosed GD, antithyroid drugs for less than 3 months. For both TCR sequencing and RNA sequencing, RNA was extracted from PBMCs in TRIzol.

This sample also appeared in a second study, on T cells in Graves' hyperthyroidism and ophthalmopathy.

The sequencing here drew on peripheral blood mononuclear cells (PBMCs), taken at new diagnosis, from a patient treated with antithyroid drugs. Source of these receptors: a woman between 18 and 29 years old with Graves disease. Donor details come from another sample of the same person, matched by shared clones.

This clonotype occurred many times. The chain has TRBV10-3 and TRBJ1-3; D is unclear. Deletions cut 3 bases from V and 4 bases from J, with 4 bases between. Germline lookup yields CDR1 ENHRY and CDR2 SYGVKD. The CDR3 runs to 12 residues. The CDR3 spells CAISDRGNTIYF. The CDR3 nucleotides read TGTGCCATCAGTGACCGAGGAAACACCATATATTTT.

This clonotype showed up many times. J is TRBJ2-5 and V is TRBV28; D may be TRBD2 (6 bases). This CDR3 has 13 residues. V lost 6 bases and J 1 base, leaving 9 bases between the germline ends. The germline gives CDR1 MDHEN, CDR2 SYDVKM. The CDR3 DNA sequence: TGTGCCAGCAGCGGGGGACTCCAAGAGACCCAGTACTTC. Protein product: CASSGGLQETQYF.

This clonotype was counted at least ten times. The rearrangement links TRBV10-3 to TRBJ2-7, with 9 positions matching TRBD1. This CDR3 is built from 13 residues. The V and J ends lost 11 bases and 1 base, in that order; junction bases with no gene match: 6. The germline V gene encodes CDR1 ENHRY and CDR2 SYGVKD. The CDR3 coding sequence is TGTGCCCACAAGGGGACAGGGTCCTACGAGCAGTACTTC. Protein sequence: CAHKGTGSYEQYF.

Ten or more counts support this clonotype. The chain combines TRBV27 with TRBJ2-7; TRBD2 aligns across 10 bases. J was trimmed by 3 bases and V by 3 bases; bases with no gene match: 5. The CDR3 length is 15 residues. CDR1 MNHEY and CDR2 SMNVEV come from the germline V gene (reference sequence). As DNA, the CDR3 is TGTGCCAGCAGTTTCGAAGCGGGAGGGAACTACGAGCAGTACTTC. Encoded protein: CASSFEAGGNYEQYF.

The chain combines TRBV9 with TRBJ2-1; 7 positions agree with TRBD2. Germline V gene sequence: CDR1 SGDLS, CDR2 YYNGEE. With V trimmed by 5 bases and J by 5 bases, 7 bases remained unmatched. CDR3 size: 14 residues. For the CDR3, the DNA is TGTGCCAGCAGTCGCCGGGACTACAACAATGAGCAGTTCTTC. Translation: CASSRRDYNNEQFF.

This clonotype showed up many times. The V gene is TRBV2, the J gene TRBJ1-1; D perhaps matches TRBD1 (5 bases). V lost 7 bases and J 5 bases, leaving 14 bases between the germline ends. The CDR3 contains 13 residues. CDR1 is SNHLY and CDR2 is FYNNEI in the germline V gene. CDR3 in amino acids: CASKTAEGTEAFF. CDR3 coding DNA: TGTGCCAGCAAGACGGCCGAGGGGACTGAAGCTTTCTTT.

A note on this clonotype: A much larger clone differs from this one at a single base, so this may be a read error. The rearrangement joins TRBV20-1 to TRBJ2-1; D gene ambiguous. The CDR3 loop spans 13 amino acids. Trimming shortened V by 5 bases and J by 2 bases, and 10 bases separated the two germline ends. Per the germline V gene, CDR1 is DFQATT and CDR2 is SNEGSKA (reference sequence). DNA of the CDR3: TGCAGTGCTCCACTGAGGCCCTACAATGAGCAGTTCTTC. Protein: CSAPLRPYNEQFF.

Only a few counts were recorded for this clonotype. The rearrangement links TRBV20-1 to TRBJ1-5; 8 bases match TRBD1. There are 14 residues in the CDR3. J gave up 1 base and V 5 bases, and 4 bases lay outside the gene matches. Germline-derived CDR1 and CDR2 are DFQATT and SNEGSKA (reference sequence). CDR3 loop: CSADRGFSNQPQHF. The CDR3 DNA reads TGCAGTGCTGACAGGGGTTTCAGCAATCAGCCCCAGCATTTT.

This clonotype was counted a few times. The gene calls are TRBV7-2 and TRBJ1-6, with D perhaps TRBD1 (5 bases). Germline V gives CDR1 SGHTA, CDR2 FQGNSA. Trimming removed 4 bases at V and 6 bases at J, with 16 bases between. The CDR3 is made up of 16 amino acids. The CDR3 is CASSSPSGLSNSPLHF. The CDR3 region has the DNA TGTGCCAGCAGCTCCCCCTCGGGACTGAGTAATTCACCCCTCCACTTT.

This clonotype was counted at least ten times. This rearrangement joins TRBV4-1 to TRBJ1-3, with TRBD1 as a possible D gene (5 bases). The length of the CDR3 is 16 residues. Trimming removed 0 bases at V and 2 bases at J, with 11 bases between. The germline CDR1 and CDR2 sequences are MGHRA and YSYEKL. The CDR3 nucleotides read TGCGCCAGCAGCCAAGATCAGGGATCAACTGGAAACACCATATATTTT. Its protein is CASSQDQGSTGNTIYF.

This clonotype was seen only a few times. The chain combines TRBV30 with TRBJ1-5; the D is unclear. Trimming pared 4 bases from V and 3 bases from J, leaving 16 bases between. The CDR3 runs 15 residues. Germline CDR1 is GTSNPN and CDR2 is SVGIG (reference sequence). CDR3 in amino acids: CAWTEAAGSNQPQHF. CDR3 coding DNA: TGTGCCTGGACCGAAGCCGCCGGTTCCAATCAGCCCCAGCATTTT.

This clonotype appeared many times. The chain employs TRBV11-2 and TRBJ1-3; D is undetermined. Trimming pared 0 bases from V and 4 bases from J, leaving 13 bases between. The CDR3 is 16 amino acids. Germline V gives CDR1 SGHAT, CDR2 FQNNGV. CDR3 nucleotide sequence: TGTGCCAGCAGCTTAGATCTCCCCCCAAGGGGAAACACCATATATTTT. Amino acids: CASSLDLPPRGNTIYF.

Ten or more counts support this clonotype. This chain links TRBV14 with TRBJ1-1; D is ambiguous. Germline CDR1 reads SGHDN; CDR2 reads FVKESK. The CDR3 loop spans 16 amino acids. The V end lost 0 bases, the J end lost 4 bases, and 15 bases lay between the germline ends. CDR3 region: CASSQDKGIKGTEAFF. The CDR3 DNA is TGTGCCAGCAGCCAAGATAAAGGAATAAAGGGCACTGAAGCTTTCTTT.

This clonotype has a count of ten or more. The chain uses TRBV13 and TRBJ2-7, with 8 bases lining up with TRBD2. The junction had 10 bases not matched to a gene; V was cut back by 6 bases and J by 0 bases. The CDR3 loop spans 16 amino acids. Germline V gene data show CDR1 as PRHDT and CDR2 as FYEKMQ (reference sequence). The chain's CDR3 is CASSGDESGSSYEQYF. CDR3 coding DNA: TGTGCCAGCAGTGGAGACGAAAGCGGGAGCTCCTACGAGCAGTACTTC. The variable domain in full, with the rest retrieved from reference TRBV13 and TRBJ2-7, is AAGVIQSPRHLIKEKRETATLKCYPIPRHDTVYWYQQGPGQDPQFLISFYEKMQSDKGSIPDRFSAQQFSDYHSELNMSSLELGDSALYFCASSGDESGSSYEQYFGPGTRLTVT.

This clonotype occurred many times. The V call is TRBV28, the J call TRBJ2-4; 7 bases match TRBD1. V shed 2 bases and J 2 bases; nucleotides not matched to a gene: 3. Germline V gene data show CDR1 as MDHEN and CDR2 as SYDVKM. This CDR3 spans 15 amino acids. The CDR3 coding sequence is TGTGCCAGCAGTTTAACAGGGGCTCCCAAAAACATTCAGTACTTC. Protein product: CASSLTGAPKNIQYF.

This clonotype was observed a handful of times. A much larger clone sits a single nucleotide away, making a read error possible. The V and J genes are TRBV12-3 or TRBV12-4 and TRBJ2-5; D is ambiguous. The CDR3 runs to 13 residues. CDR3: CAGSPTYQETQYF. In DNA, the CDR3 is TGTGCCGGCAGTCCAACGTACCAAGAGACCCAGTACTTC.

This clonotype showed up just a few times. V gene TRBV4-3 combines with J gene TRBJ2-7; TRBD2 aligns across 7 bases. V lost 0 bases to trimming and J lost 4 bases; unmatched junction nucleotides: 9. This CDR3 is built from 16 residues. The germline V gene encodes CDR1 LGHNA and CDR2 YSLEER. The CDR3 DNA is TGCGCCAGCAGCCAAGATAGAAGCGGGGCGTCATACGAGCAGTACTTC. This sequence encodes CASSQDRSGASYEQYF.

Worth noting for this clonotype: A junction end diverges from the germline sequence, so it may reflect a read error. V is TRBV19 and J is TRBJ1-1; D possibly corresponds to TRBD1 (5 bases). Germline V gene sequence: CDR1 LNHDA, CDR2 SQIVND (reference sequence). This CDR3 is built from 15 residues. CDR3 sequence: CASKVAVRENTETFF. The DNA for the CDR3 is TGTGCCAGTAAAGTCGCGGTCAGGGAAAACACTGAAACTTTCTTT.

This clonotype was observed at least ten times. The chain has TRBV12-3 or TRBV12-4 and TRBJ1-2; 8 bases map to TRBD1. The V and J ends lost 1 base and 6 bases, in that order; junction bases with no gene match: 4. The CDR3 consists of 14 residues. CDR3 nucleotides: TGTGCCAGCAGTTTAGTCCGGACAGGGAATGGCTACACCTTC. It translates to CASSLVRTGNGYTF.